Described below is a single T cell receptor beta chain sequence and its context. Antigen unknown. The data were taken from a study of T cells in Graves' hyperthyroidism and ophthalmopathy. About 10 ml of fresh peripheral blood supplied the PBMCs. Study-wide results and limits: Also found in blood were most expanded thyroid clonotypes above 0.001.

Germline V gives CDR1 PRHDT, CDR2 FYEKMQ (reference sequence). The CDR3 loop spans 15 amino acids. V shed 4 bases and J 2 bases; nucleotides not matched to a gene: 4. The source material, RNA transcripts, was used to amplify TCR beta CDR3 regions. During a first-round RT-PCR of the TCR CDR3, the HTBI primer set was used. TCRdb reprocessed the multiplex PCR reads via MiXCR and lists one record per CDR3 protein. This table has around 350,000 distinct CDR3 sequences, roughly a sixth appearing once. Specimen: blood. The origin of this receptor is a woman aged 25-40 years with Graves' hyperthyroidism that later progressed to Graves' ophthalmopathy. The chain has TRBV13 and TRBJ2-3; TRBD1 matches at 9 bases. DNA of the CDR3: TGTGCCAGCAGCTCCGGACAGGGGTACACAGATACGCAGTATTTT. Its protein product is CASSSGQGYTDTQYF. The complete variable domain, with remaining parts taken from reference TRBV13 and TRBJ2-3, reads AAGVIQSPRHLIKEKRETATLKCYPIPRHDTVYWYQQGPGQDPQFLISFYEKMQSDKGSIPDRFSAQQFSDYHSELNMSSLELGDSALYFCASSSGQGYTDTQYFGPGTRLTVL.